This T cell receptor (beta chain) comes out of a study of OX40 agonist ivuxolimab in advanced cancers. The study's findings and limits: Among the lowest levels of clonal expansion were found in partial responders at 0.1-3.0 mg/kg. In the 0.1 to 3.0 mg/kg range, CD4+ and CD8+ blood T cells had expanded clonally by week 6.

To note about this clone: As yet, its antigen is unknown.

Germline CDR1 MNHEY, CDR2 SMNVEV (reference sequence). The CDR3 loop spans 14 amino acids. The V end was cut by 1 base, the J end by 3 bases, with 7 bases between. Only in-frame clones appear in the TCRdb table, and some are missing; sequencing was by immunoSEQ multiplex PCR. Of under 65,000 clones listed, 75% to 95% are singletons. This material consisted of CD4+ or CD8+ T cells sorted from blood, taken in a trial of the OX40 agonist ivuxolimab. This chain connects TRBV27 to TRBJ1-5; D remains unclear. The source is an adult with an advanced solid tumor such as melanoma, head and neck, liver or kidney cancer. The CDR3 here is CASSLYQTNQPQHF. In DNA form, the CDR3 reads TGTGCCAGCAGTTTATATCAGACCAATCAGCCCCAGCATTTT.